This T cell receptor (beta chain) is drawn from a study of shared clonotypes between healthy human individuals. CDR3 size: 16 residues. The material for each subset, its genomic DNA, was split evenly across several immunoSEQ plates. Using immunoSEQ multiplex PCR, the repertoire was profiled, and TCRdb retains in-frame clones only, with some absent. The sample lists roughly 680,000 clones, just under 75% occurring once. This chain links TRBV12-2 with TRBJ2-2; whether TRBD2, the table's D call, matches the DNA was not checked. TRBV12-2 is classified as a pseudogene. Sample: memory CD4+ T cells sorted from blood. The subset denotes: CD45RA-negative fraction. The clonotype was recovered from a woman aged 25 to 39 in good health. Here the CDR3 DNA reads TGTGCAAGTCGCTCCCAGCGGGAGGGGAACACCGGGGAGCTGTTTTTT. Translating gives CASRSQREGNTGELFF.